This passage covers 3 T cell receptor beta chains from one sample sequenced in a study of T cells after posttransplantation cyclophosphamide. Only in-frame clones appear in the TCRdb table, and some are missing; sequencing was by immunoSEQ multiplex PCR. The sample lists 15,000 to 20,000 clones; roughly 92% were seen once. Treatment was busulfan-fludarabine conditioning, a marrow graft, and cyclophosphamide on days +3 and +4. The sequenced sample was CD4+ T cells sorted from blood, obtained after allogeneic stem cell transplant with posttransplant cyclophosphamide. These receptors were collected from a male patient aged 60-69 years who received an allogeneic stem cell transplant from a related donor and was CMV-positive. The graft donor may have contributed some T cells.

This clone was counted a few times. The rearrangement uses TRBV5-5 and TRBJ1-5; tentative D call: TRBD1 (6 bases). V was cut by 5 bases and J by 5 bases, with 11 bases left in between. CDR1 is SGHKS and CDR2 is YYEKEE in the germline V gene (reference sequence). This CDR3 contains 13 residues. CDR3 DNA sequence: TGTGCCAGCAGTCGACAGGTGGATCAGCCCCAGCATTTT. Protein sequence: CASSRQVDQPQHF.

This clone has only a few counts. The chain uses TRBV7-2 and TRBJ2-5; TRBD2 is a possible D gene (5 bases). The CDR3 contains 13 residues. V shed 7 bases and J shed 3 bases, with 12 bases lying between them. Per germline, CDR1 SGHTA and CDR2 FQGNSA. The CDR3 spells CASTAAREETQYF. CDR3 nucleotide sequence: TGTGCCAGCACCGCGGCGAGGGAAGAGACCCAGTACTTC.

V and J are TRBV29-1 and TRBJ2-5; a possible D gene is TRBD2 (6 bases). Germline V CDR1 and CDR2: SQVTM, ANQGSEA. V was clipped by 7 bases and J by 4 bases, with 13 bases between them. The CDR3 covers 12 residues. CDR3 residues: CSGLSGGETQYF. As DNA, the CDR3 is TGCAGCGGGCTTAGCGGAGGAGAGACCCAGTACTTC.